The 7 T cell receptor beta chains given below trace back to one sample, sequenced in a study of T cell responses to AZD1222 COVID-19 vaccine. Assay: immunoSEQ multiplex PCR; the TCRdb copy retains only in-frame clones and omits some. The table records about 180,000 clones, roughly nine tenths of them present only once. The sequenced sample was peripheral blood, obtained on day 0 of AZD1222 vaccination. The source of these receptors is an adult in good health.

V and J are TRBV16 and TRBJ1-3; D ambiguous. The ends were cut back, 3 bases at V and 4 bases at J, with 7 bases in the middle. CDR3 length equals 13 residues. Germline assignment: CDR1 KGHSY and CDR2 FQNENV. CDR3 DNA sequence: TGTGCCAGCAGCCAGCAGCGCGGAAACACCATATATTTT. Protein product: CASSQQRGNTIYF.

The rearrangement uses TRBV2 and TRBJ1-2; D gene ambiguous. The CDR3 loop spans 12 amino acids. V was shortened by 3 bases and J by 14 bases, with 16 bases between the two germline ends. The germline V gene has CDR1 SNHLY and CDR2 FYNNEI. DNA for the CDR3: TGTGCCAGCAGTGAGCCGGTAGTTCTTCGGACCTTC. This gives the protein CASSEPVVLRTF.

The chain recombines TRBV28 with TRBJ2-7, with 8 bases matching TRBD1. The J segment lost 3 bases and the V segment lost 4 bases, leaving 8 bases of the junction unmatched. Germline V gene data show CDR1 as MDHEN and CDR2 as SYDVKM. This CDR3 contains 15 residues. CDR3 sequence reads: CASSSSSGQVYEQYF. The CDR3 nucleotides are TGTGCCAGCAGTTCGTCTTCGGGACAGGTCTACGAGCAGTACTTC.

V and J are TRBV30 and TRBJ2-2; D possibly corresponds to TRBD2 (5 bases). Germline V gives CDR1 GTSNPN, CDR2 SVGIG (reference sequence). The CDR3 contains 16 residues. V was clipped by 8 bases and J by 5 bases, with 24 bases between them. The CDR3 nucleotides read TGTGCCATAAATCCGGATGGGAGATCCGTTACCGGGGAGCTGTTTTTT. Its translation: CAINPDGRSVTGELFF.

The CDR3 spells CAISPSHGQGRLGNTIYF. The CDR3, as DNA: TGTGCCATCAGCCCAAGCCACGGACAGGGCCGACTGGGAAACACCATATATTTT. The chain is built from TRBV10-3 and TRBJ1-3; 8 nucleotides match TRBD1. Germline V CDR1 and CDR2: ENHRY, SYGVKD. V shed 6 bases, J shed 4 bases, and the junction held 17 bases outside the gene matches. This CDR3 contains 18 residues.

The rearrangement joins TRBV6-5 to TRBJ1-2; TRBD1 matches at 10 bases. The CDR3 loop spans 13 amino acids. Trimming took 6 bases from V and 8 from J; bases not matched to a gene: 6. Germline V gene sequence: CDR1 MNHEY, CDR2 SVGAGI. The CDR3 reads CASSRQGAGGYTF. In DNA, the CDR3 is TGTGCCAGCAGCCGACAGGGGGCCGGAGGCTACACCTTC.

In its sample, this clone was seen once. The chain couples TRBV14 to TRBJ1-6; D perhaps matches TRBD1 (5 bases). The germline gives CDR1 SGHDN, CDR2 FVKESK. V lost 0 bases to trimming and J lost 10 bases, with 13 bases between them. The CDR3 loop spans 15 amino acids. This chain's CDR3 is CASSQERGRGSPLHF. In nucleotides, the CDR3 is TGTGCCAGCAGCCAAGAAAGGGGTAGAGGCTCACCCCTCCACTTT.